The text below deals with one T cell receptor (beta chain). It lacks a known antigen. Nothing much larger sits one base from this clone, and base qualities are not available. The sample is drawn from a study of blood T cell repertoires in COVID-19 (dated by TCRdb to the early 2020s). For the wider study: Samples covering the acute and convalescent phases of COVID-19 were provided by collaborators in the United States, Italy and Spain. The prospective study material was composed of cDNA or gDNA derived from T cells, B-cell-depleted T cells, or PBMCs. Deeply sampled blood TCRbeta repertoires from subjects exposed to, actively infected with, or recovered from COVID-19 were included in the dataset. A freely available public database, intended as a resource for researchers studying the immune response to SARS-CoV-2, is where the repertoires were released. The samples were drawn from two sources: the first 160 participants of the ongoing ImmuneRACE study, and 1,000 to 1,500 subjects contributed by 6 global collaborators. Sample metadata almost always included a de-identified subject ID, COVID-19 status, age in years and sex. Where HLA class I and class II types were available, the types were taken from metadata supplied by the sample provider, not from assay-based typing. Here is what the overall study found, with its caveats: How much clinical and demographic metadata was included differed by source and by participant, and the metadata was provided uncurated.

TCRbeta CDR3 regions were amplified from genomic DNA by means of the immunoSEQ Assay, a bias-controlled multiplex PCR. On the authors' methods: The number of nucleated cells in each sample was estimated by amplification of reference gene primers within the assay. To quantify the absolute abundance of each unique TCRbeta CDR3 rearrangement, sequence reads were collapsed and filtered. For each sample, productive Simpson clonality was calculated as the square root of Simpson's diversity index over productive rearrangements. Sourced from immuneACCESS, this table was stored by TCRdb with only in-frame sequences that have V and J called. A share of the clones is absent; for the studies checked, an unresolved V gene accounts for under half, and the remainder has no known explanation. D and trimming come from the DNA, and the V and J calls and clone size come from that table. The sample has fewer than 250,000 clones on record, 83% of them singletons. Roughly 2.9% of the sample rests with the top ten.

Whole blood was collected in K2EDTA tubes by collaborating institutions according to the institutions' own protocols. For TCRbeta analysis, collaborator samples were shipped as frozen whole blood, as isolated PBMCs, or as DNA extracted from either sample type. From the cysteine up to the phenylalanine, the CDR3 has a length of 17 residues. Only the CDR3 DNA stays, 51 bases, in frame from base 1. Here V drops 0 bases and J drops 0 bases, and the junction holds 5 bases not matched to any gene. Reading the germline V gene (reference sequence) gives CDR1 SEHNR and CDR2 FQNEAQ. The chain couples TRBV7-9 to TRBJ1-3; TRBD1 aligns with 7 central bases. Input material: peripheral blood. The receptor's source is a man over 45 with active or convalescent COVID-19. The encoded CDR3 is CASSLAGQRSSGNTIYF. The nucleotides are TGTGCCAGCAGCTTAGCGGGACAGAGGAGCTCTGGAAACACCATATATTTT.